This T cell receptor beta chain was captured in a study of control samples from healthy donors and cancer patients. Measured with immunoSEQ multiplex PCR; TCRdb has only the in-frame clones, and not every one. The data contain more than 150,000 clones, 90% to 95% of them seen just once; the ten biggest clones take up more than 1.4%. CDR3 size: 12 residues. Germline V gene lookup returns CDR1 SGDLS and CDR2 YYNGEE. The V gene lost 4 bases and the J gene lost 2 bases, with 5 bases spanning the gap. The chain has TRBV9 and TRBJ2-3; D not resolved. Source material: blood. This clonotype was obtained from a man younger than 35 in good health. CDR3 protein: CASSRTTDTQYF. CDR3 nucleotide sequence: TGTGCCAGCAGCCGTACCACAGATACGCAGTATTTT.